The clone carrying this T cell receptor beta chain was picked up one time. Its target is unknown. Trimming pared 2 bases from V and 1 base from J, leaving 11 bases between. Germline-derived CDR1 and CDR2 are GTSNPN and SVGIG (reference sequence). The CDR3 loop spans 14 amino acids. PCR primers comprised 60 Vbeta and 13 Jbeta primers. Sequencing used immunoSEQ multiplex PCR; TCRdb keeps in-frame clones, though not all of them. This sample has more than 140,000 clones, with 75% to 80% found just once. The data derive from a study of cytomegalovirus exposure and HLA in healthy donors. At the level of the study: Falling in the Caucasian-associated ancestry cluster were 80% to 85% of 350 to 400 genotyped donors.

Regarding the study as a whole: TCR beta sequences reportedly predicted most subjects' HLA-A and HLA-B alleles accurately.

Sequenced input: PBMCs. This sequence joins TRBV30 and TRBJ2-5, with D maybe TRBD1 (6 bases). The source of this sequence is a male donor in good health and CMV-seronegative. As DNA, the CDR3 is TGTGCCTGGAGTATACAGGGTCTCCAAGAGACCCAGTACTTC. Translation gives CAWSIQGLQETQYF.